This T cell receptor beta chain was recorded in a study of CD8+CD57+ T cells in acquired aplastic anemia. TCR beta VDJ and CDR3 profiling used genomic DNA as template. TCRdb independently ran MiXCR on the reads; one entry per CDR3 protein. The profile covers 150,000 to 200,000 distinct CDR3 sequences, with around 66% appearing a single time and around 42% taken by the ten largest. Remarks on this clonotype: Its cognate antigen is unknown.

Whole-study findings and limits: Researchers report that about 28 CD8+ CDR3 sequences appeared in both patients and controls.

J gave up 2 bases and V 4 bases, and 3 bases lay outside the gene matches. Looked up from germline, CDR1 is SGHRS and CDR2 is YFSETQ. The length of the CDR3 is 15 residues. The rearrangement links TRBV5-1 to TRBJ2-3; TRBD1 matches 11 bases. The sequenced material came from sorted CD4+, CD8+, or CD8+CD57+ T cells (not recorded which) from PBMCs. The receptor was derived from a human donor with severe aplastic anemia or a healthy control (not recorded which). Here the CDR3 reads CASSSGQGATDTQYF. CDR3 sequence (DNA): TGCGCCAGCAGCAGTGGACAGGGGGCCACAGATACGCAGTATTTT. The full variable domain, rest sourced from reference TRBV5-1 and TRBJ2-3, is KAGVTQTPRYLIKTRGQQVTLSCSPISGHRSVSWYQQTPGQGLQFLFEYFSETQRNKGNFPGRFSGRQFSNSRSEMNVSTLELGDSALYLCASSSGQGATDTQYFGPGTRLTVL.